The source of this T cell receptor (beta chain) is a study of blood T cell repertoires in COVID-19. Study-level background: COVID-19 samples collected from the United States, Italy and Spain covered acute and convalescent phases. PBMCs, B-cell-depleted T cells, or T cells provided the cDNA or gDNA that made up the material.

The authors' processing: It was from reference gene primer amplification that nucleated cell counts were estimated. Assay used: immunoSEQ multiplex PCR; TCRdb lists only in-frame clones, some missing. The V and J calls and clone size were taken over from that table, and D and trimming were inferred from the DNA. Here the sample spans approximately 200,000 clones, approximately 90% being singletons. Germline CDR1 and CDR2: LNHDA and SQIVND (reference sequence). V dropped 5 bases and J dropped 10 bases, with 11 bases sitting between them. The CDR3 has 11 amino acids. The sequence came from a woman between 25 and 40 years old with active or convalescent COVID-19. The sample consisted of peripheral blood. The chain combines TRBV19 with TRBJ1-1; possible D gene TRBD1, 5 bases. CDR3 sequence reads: CASSGRQTAFF. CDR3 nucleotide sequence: TGTGCCAGTAGTGGGCGACAGACAGCTTTCTTT.